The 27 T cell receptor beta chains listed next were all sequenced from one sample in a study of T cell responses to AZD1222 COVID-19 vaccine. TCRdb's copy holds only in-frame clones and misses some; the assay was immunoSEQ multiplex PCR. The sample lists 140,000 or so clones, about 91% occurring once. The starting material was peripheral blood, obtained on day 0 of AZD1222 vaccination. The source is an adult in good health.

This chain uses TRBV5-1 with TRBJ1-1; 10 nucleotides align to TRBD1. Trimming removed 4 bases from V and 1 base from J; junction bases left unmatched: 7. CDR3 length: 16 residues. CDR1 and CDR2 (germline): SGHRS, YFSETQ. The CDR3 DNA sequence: TGCGCCAGCAGCCGCGGGACAGGGGAATGGAACACTGAAGCTTTCTTT. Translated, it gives CASSRGTGEWNTEAFF.

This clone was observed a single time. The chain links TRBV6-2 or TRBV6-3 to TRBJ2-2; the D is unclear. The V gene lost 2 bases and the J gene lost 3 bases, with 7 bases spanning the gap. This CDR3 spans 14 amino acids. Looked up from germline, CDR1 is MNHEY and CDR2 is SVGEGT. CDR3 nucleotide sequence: TGTGCCAGCAGTTACACGCTCGACACCGGGGAGCTGTTTTTT. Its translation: CASSYTLDTGELFF.

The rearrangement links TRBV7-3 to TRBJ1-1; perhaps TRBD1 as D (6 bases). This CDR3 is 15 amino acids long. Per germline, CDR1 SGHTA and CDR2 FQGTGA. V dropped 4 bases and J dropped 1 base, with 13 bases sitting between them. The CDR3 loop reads CASSSFGGPNTEAFF. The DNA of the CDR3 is TGTGCCAGCAGCTCATTCGGGGGGCCGAACACTGAAGCTTTCTTT.

This CDR3 reads CASSLIVAGYNEAFF. DNA for the CDR3: TGTGCCAGCAGCTTAATAGTGGCGGGTTATAATGAAGCTTTCTTT. The chain carries TRBV7-2 and TRBJ1-1; D remains ambiguous. Between the trimmed V and J ends, which lost 2 bases and 7 bases, there was a span of 17 bases. The CDR3 has 15 amino acids. CDR1 and CDR2 from the germline V gene are SGHTA and FQGNSA.

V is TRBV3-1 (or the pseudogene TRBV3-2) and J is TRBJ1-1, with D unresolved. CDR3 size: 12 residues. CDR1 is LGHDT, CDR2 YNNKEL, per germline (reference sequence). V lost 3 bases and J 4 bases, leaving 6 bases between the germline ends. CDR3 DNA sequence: TGTGCCAGCAGCCACTCTGCCACTGAAGCTTTCTTT. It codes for CASSHSATEAFF.

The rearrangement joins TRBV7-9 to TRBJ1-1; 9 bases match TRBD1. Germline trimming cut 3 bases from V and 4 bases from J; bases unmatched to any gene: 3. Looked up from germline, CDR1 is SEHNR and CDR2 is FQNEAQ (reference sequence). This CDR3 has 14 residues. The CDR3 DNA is TGTGCCAGCAGCTTTGGACAGGGGAGCACTGAAGCTTTCTTT. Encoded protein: CASSFGQGSTEAFF.

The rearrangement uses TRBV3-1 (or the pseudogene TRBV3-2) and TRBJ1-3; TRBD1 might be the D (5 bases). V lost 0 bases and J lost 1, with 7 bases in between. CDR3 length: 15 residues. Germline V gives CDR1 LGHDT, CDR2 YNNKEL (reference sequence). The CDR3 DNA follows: TGTGCCAGCAGCCAAGAGGGGGGATCTGGAAACACCATATATTTT. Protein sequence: CASSQEGGSGNTIYF.

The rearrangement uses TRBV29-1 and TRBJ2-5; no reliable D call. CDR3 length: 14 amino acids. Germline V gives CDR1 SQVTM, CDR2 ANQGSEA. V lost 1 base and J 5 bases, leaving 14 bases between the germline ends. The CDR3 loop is CSVEGGRDRETQYF. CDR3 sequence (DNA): TGCAGCGTTGAAGGAGGCCGAGATCGGGAGACCCAGTACTTC.

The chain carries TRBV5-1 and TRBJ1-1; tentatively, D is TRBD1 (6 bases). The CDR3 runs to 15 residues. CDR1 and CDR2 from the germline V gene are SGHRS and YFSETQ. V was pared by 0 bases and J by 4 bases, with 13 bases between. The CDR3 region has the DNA TGCGCCAGCAGCTTGGCCCCAGGGGACGGCACTGAAGCTTTCTTT. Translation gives CASSLAPGDGTEAFF.

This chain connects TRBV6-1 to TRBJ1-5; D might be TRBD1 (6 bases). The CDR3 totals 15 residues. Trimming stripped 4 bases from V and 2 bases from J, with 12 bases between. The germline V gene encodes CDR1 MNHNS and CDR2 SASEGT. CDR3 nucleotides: TGTGCCAGCAGTGGGCCCGGGGGCGGCAATCAGCCCCAGCATTTT. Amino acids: CASSGPGGGNQPQHF.

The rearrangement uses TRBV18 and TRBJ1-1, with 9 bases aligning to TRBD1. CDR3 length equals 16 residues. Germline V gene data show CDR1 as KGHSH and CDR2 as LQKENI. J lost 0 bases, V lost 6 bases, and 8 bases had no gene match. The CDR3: CASSRWTGDMNTEAFF. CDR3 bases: TGTGCCAGCTCCCGATGGACAGGGGACATGAACACTGAAGCTTTCTTT.

The CDR3: CASSPPGQGNEQYF. The CDR3 DNA follows: TGTGCCAGCTCACCTCCGGGACAGGGGAACGAGCAGTACTTC. The V and J genes are TRBV18 and TRBJ2-7; 10 bases line up with TRBD1. Germline V gives CDR1 KGHSH, CDR2 LQKENI. The CDR3 covers 14 residues. The ends lost 3 bases at V and 5 bases at J; junction bases unmatched: 4.

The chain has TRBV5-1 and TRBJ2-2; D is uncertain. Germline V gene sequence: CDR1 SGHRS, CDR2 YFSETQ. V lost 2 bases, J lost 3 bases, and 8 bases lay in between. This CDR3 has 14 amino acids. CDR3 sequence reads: CASSFYSDTGELFF. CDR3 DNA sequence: TGCGCCAGCAGCTTTTACAGCGACACCGGGGAGCTGTTTTTT.

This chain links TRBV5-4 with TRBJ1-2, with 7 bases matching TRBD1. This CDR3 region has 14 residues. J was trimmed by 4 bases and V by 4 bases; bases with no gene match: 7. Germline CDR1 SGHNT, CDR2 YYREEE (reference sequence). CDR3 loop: CASSQGTELYGYTF. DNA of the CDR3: TGTGCCAGCAGCCAAGGGACAGAACTCTATGGCTACACCTTC.

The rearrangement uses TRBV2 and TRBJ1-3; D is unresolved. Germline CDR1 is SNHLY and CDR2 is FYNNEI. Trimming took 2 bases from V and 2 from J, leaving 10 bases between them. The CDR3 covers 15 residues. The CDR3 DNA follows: TGTGCCAGCAGTGAAAGCGGGAGTCCTGGAAACACCATATATTTT. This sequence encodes CASSESGSPGNTIYF.

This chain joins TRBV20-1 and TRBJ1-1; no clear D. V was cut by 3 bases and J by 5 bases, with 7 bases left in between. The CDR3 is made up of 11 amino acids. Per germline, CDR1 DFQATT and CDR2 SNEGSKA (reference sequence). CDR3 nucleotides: TGCAGTGCTAGTGTCAATACTGAAGCTTTCTTT. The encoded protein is CSASVNTEAFF.

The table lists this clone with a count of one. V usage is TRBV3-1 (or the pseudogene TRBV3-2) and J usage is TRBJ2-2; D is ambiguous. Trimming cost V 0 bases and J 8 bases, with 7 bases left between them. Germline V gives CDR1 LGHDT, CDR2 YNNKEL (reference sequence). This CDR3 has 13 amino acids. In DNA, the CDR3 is TGTGCCAGCAGCCAAGAGGCAGGTGGGGAGCTGTTTTTT. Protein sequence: CASSQEAGGELFF.

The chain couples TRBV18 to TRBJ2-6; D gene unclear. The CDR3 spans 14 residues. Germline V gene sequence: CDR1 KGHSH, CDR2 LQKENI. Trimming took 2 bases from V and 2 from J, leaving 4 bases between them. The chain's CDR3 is CASSPRTGANVLTF. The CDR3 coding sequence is TGTGCCAGCTCACCAAGGACTGGGGCCAACGTCCTGACTTTC.

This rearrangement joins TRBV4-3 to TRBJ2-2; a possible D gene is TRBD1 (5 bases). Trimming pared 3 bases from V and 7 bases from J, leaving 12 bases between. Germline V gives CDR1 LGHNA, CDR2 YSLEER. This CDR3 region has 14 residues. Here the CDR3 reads CASSHTLQDGELFF. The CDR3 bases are TGCGCCAGCAGCCACACACTACAGGACGGGGAGCTGTTTTTT.

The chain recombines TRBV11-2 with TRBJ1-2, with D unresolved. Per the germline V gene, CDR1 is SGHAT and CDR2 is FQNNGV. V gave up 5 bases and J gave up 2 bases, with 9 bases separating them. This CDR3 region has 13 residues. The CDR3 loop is CASSRVDNYGYTF. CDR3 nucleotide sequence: TGTGCCAGCAGCCGGGTAGACAACTATGGCTACACCTTC.

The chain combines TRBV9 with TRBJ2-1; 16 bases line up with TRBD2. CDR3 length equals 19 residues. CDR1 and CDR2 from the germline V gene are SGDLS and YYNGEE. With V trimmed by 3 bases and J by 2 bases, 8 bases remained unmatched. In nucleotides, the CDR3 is TGTGCCAGCAGCGCGGGACTAGCGGGGGGGTACCTTCCCTACAATGAGCAGTTCTTC. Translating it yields CASSAGLAGGYLPYNEQFF.

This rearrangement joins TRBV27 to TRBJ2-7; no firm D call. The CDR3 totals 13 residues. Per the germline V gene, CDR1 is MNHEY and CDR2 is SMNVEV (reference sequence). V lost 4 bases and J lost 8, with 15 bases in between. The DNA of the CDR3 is TGTGCCAGCAGTTGGGCGGCCCTGAGGAAGCAGTACTTC. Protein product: CASSWAALRKQYF.

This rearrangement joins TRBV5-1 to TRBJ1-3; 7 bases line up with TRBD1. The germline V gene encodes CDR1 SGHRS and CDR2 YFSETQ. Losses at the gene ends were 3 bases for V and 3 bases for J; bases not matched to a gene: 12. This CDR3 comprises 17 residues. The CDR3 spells CASSSDRASMYGNTIYF. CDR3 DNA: TGCGCCAGCAGCTCTGACAGGGCGTCAATGTATGGAAACACCATATATTTT.

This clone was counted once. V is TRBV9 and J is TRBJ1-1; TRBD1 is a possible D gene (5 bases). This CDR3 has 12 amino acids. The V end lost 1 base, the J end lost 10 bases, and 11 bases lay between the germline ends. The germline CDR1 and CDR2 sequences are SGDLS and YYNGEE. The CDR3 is CASSVYQGRAFF. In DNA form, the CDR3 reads TGTGCCAGCAGCGTATATCAGGGAAGAGCTTTCTTT.

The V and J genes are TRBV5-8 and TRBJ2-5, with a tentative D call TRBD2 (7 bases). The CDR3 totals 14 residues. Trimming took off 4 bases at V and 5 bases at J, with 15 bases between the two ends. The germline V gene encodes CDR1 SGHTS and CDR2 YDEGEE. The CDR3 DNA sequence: TGTGCCAGCAGCCCTAGGGGGGGCCGGGAGACCCAGTACTTC. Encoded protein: CASSPRGGRETQYF.

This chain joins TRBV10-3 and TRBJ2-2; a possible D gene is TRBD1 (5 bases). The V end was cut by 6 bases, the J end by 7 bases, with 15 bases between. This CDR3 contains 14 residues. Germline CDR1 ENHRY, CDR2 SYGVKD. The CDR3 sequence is CAISERGADGELFF. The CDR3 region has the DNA TGTGCCATCAGCGAAAGGGGTGCAGACGGGGAGCTGTTTTTT.

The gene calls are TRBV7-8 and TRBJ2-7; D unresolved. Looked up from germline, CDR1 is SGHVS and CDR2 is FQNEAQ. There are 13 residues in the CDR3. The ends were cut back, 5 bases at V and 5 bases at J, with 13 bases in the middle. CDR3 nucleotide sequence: TGTGCCAGCAGCCCCCGGCGAAGGGACGAGCAGTACTTC. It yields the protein CASSPRRRDEQYF.